This T cell receptor beta chain was sequenced during a study of cytotoxic CD8 clonotypes in ibrutinib-treated CLL. Study outcomes and limitations: Clonality was higher at ibrutinib response and returned toward baseline at progression. Baseline clonality, above age-matched healthy donor levels, tracked circulating CD8+ T-cell counts.

This CDR3 contains 19 residues. Germline V gene lookup returns CDR1 SGHNT and CDR2 YYREEE (reference sequence). As for this clone: What it binds is not known. One end of the junction does not line up with germline, which may come from a read error.

Roughly 2 micrograms of genomic DNA from cryopreserved PBMCs went into TCR beta libraries. Some clones are missing from TCRdb's copy, which holds only in-frame ones; the method was immunoSEQ multiplex PCR. The top ten clones hold around 13% of a sample with approximately 50,000 clones, 60% to 80% of them seen once. This TCR was recovered from a human donor with chronic lymphocytic leukemia. The starting material was PBMCs, obtained after 12 months of ibrutinib treatment. The chain joins TRBV5-4 to TRBJ2-6; weak D call: TRBD1 (6 bases). The CDR3 region is CAGSHSLRGFGSGANVLTF. The CDR3, as DNA: TGTGCCGGCAGCCACTCCTTAAGGGGGTTTGGGTCTGGGGCCAACGTCCTGACTTTC. Full variable domain (remainder filled in from reference TRBV5-4 and TRBJ2-6): ETGVTQSPTHLIKTRGQQVTLRCSSQSGHNTVSWYQQALGQGPQFIFQYYREEENGRGNFPPRFSGLQFPNYSSELNVNALELDDSALYLCAGSHSLRGFGSGANVLTFGAGSRLTVL.